Listed here are 19 T cell receptor beta chains from one sample, sequenced in a study of Tregs in tolerant kidney transplant recipients. The data were produced by immunoSEQ multiplex PCR, yet TCRdb's version contains in-frame clones alone and is incomplete. The sample has approximately 98,000 clones, around 89% seen once. Source: CD4+ T cells from blood, taken before the transplant. The source of these receptors is a human donor who received a combined kidney and bone marrow transplant.

The J gene is TRBJ1-6, the V gene TRBV6-5, with D unclear. This CDR3 region has 16 residues. Germline V lookup: CDR1 MNHEY, CDR2 SVGAGI. V was clipped by 0 bases and J by 0 bases, with 6 bases between them. The CDR3 is CASSYSSSSYNSPLHF. The CDR3, as DNA: TGTGCCAGCAGTTACTCTTCTAGCTCCTATAATTCACCCCTCCACTTT.

V gene TRBV11-2 combines with J gene TRBJ1-1, with D possibly TRBD1 on 6 matching bases. The CDR3 length is 15 residues. The germline gives CDR1 SGHAT, CDR2 FQNNGV. With 2 bases removed from V and 3 bases from J, the gap between germline ends came to 13 bases. The CDR3 DNA follows: TGTGCCAGCAGCTTACATGACAGGACGGACACTGAAGCTTTCTTT. Protein: CASSLHDRTDTEAFF. The variable domain in full, with the rest retrieved from reference TRBV11-2 and TRBJ1-1, is EAGVAQSPRYKIIEKRQSVAFWCNPISGHATLYWYQQILGQGPKLLIQFQNNGVVDDSQLPKDRFSAERLKGVDSTLKIQPAKLEDSAVYLCASSLHDRTDTEAFFGQGTRLTVV.

The chain combines TRBV10-1 with TRBJ1-6; no reliable D call. The V and J ends lost 8 bases and 7 bases respectively, with 9 bases between them. CDR1 and CDR2 from the germline V gene are WNHNN and SYGVQD (reference sequence). CDR3 length equals 12 residues. The CDR3 DNA reads as TGCGCCAGCGGCGAGGGAAATTCACCCCTCCACTTT. It codes for CASGEGNSPLHF.

This clone was detected only a few times. This rearrangement joins TRBV25-1 to TRBJ2-5; perhaps TRBD2 as D (5 bases). Between the trimmed V and J ends, which lost 4 bases and 2 bases, there was a span of 11 bases. The length of the CDR3 is 14 residues. Germline V gene lookup returns CDR1 MGHDK and CDR2 SYGVNS. CDR3 bases: TGTGCCAGCAGTGGGGGAGCGGTTCAAGAGACCCAGTACTTC. It specifies CASSGGAVQETQYF.

Concerning this clone: Other DNA sequences in this sample translate to the same CDR3. This chain connects TRBV5-1 to TRBJ2-5; D might be TRBD1 (6 bases). The CDR3 is 14 residues long. V dropped 0 bases and J dropped 1 base, with 7 bases sitting between them. Germline CDR1 and CDR2: SGHRS and YFSETQ. The CDR3, as DNA: TGCGCCAGCAGCTTGGGACAGGCCCAAGAGACCCAGTACTTC. It is translated as CASSLGQAQETQYF.

In this sample, this clone turned up a few times. One junction end does not reproduce the germline sequence, and a read error may be involved. The chain combines TRBV27 with TRBJ2-5; a weak D match, TRBD1 (6 bases). CDR3 length equals 15 residues. Germline lookup yields CDR1 MNHEY and CDR2 SMNVEV (reference sequence). The CDR3 sequence is CASSISGVHQETQYF. CDR3 coding DNA: TGTGCCAGCAGTATATCAGGGGTACATCAAGAGACCCAGTACTTC.

The chain employs TRBV9 and TRBJ2-2; D may be TRBD1 (6 bases). CDR1 and CDR2 from the germline V gene are SGDLS and YYNGEE. This CDR3 contains 16 residues. Trimming shortened V by 4 bases and J by 4 bases, and 17 bases separated the two germline ends. Here the CDR3 reads CASSRRGSRGTGELFF. The DNA of the CDR3 is TGTGCCAGCAGCCGTAGGGGGTCAAGGGGCACCGGGGAGCTGTTTTTT.

V usage is TRBV18 and J usage is TRBJ2-2, with unresolved D. V was pared by 1 base and J by 2 bases, with 5 bases between. The CDR3 has 14 amino acids. Germline values: CDR1 KGHSH, CDR2 LQKENI. DNA of the CDR3: TGTGCCAGCTCACCACAGCAAAACACCGGGGAGCTGTTTTTT. This encodes CASSPQQNTGELFF.

The V and J genes are TRBV5-1 and TRBJ1-4, with TRBD1 as a possible D gene (5 bases). The V and J ends lost 0 bases and 8 bases respectively, with 8 bases between them. The germline V gene has CDR1 SGHRS and CDR2 YFSETQ. The CDR3 has 13 residues. This chain's CDR3 is CASSLVGGEKLFF. For the CDR3, the DNA is TGCGCCAGCAGCTTGGTGGGGGGAGAAAAACTGTTTTTT.

The chain is built from TRBV5-4 and TRBJ2-6, with D perhaps TRBD2 (5 bases). The CDR3 is made up of 18 amino acids. Germline V gene lookup returns CDR1 SGHNT and CDR2 YYREEE (reference sequence). Trimming removed 4 bases from V and 0 bases from J, with 17 bases in between. The CDR3 DNA sequence: TGTGCCAGCAGCCCGAGGTCCTTGAGGGTCTCTGGGGCCAACGTCCTGACTTTC. Translating it yields CASSPRSLRVSGANVLTF.

The CDR3 is CASSRQGSYEQYF. CDR3 DNA sequence: TGTGCCAGCAGCCGACAGGGGTCCTACGAGCAGTACTTC. The rearrangement joins TRBV7-2 to TRBJ2-7; 8 bases line up with TRBD1. Per germline, CDR1 SGHTA and CDR2 FQGNSA. This CDR3 spans 13 amino acids. V trimming: 5 bases; J trimming: 1 base; junction bases outside the gene matches: 1. Full variable domain (rest looked up from reference TRBV7-2 and TRBJ2-7): GAGVSQSPSNKVTEKGKDVELRCDPISGHTALYWYRQSLGQGLEFLIYFQGNSAPDKSGLPSDRFSAERTGGSVSTLTIQRTQQEDSAVYLCASSRQGSYEQYFGPGTRLTVT.

Here the CDR3 reads CASSYIGQATNQPQHF. As DNA, the CDR3 is TGTGCCAGCAGTTACATCGGACAGGCGACAAATCAGCCCCAGCATTTT. The chain carries TRBV6-5 and TRBJ1-5; 7 bases map to TRBD1. The V gene end was trimmed by 2 bases and the J gene end by 4 bases; junction bases not matched to a gene: 8. Germline CDR1 and CDR2: MNHEY and SVGAGI. This CDR3 is 16 amino acids long.

The V call is TRBV7-6, the J call TRBJ1-4; weak D call: TRBD1 (5 bases). The CDR3 length is 15 residues. CDR1 and CDR2 (germline): SGHVS, FNYEAQ. V was pared by 5 bases and J by 0 bases, with 10 bases between. CDR3 in DNA: TGTGCCAGCAGCATAACAGGTGCAACTAATGAAAAACTGTTTTTT. It translates to CASSITGATNEKLFF.

This clone was counted a single time. The CDR3 DNA reads TGTGCCAGCAGCTTAGTACCGACTAGCGGCAACCCCTACGAGCAGTACTTC. Its protein product is CASSLVPTSGNPYEQYF. V usage is TRBV7-2 and J usage is TRBJ2-7, with TRBD2 identical over 9 bases. Germline-derived CDR1 and CDR2 are SGHTA and FQGNSA. The CDR3 has 17 amino acids. V dropped 1 base and J dropped 2; count of bases not matched to a gene: 9.

This chain connects TRBV5-1 to TRBJ2-5, with TRBD2 matching over 7 bases. The CDR3 runs to 14 residues. The junction had 4 bases not matched to a gene; V was cut back by 0 bases and J by 5 bases. Looked up from germline, CDR1 is SGHRS and CDR2 is YFSETQ. CDR3 bases: TGCGCCAGCAGCTTGGTACCAGCGGGGGAGACCCAGTACTTC. Translation gives CASSLVPAGETQYF.

The chain is built from TRBV9 and TRBJ2-5, with D maybe TRBD1 (6 bases). This CDR3 region has 14 residues. CDR1 and CDR2 from the germline V gene are SGDLS and YYNGEE. V was trimmed by 3 bases and J by 2 bases, leaving 11 bases between them. The CDR3 nucleotides read TGTGCCAGCAGCGACGGTCAGGGGCAAGAGACCCAGTACTTC. This codes for CASSDGQGQETQYF.

The chain links TRBV5-1 to TRBJ2-7; maybe TRBD2 (6 bases). The ends were cut back, 3 bases at V and 8 bases at J, with 18 bases in the middle. The germline V gene encodes CDR1 SGHRS and CDR2 YFSETQ. This CDR3 has 14 amino acids. The CDR3 sequence: CASSSSTGVNKQYF. DNA for the CDR3: TGCGCCAGCAGCTCCTCCACGGGGGTTAATAAGCAGTACTTC.

This clone was seen many times. The chain carries TRBV19 and TRBJ2-2; D not resolved. This CDR3 contains 14 residues. Germline V CDR1 and CDR2: LNHDA, SQIVND (reference sequence). V lost 5 bases, J lost 0 bases, and 7 bases lay in between. CDR3 sequence: CASSDSANTGELFF. CDR3 sequence (DNA): TGTGCCAGTAGTGATAGTGCGAACACCGGGGAGCTGTTTTTT. Looking up the rest from reference TRBV19 and TRBJ2-2 gives the full variable domain: DGGITQSPKYLFRKEGQNVTLSCEQNLNHDAMYWYRQDPGQGLRLIYYSQIVNDFQKGDIAEGYSVSREKKESFPLTVTSAQKNPTAFYLCASSDSANTGELFFGEGSRLTVL.

The chain employs TRBV7-2 and TRBJ2-7, with 9 positions matching TRBD1. This CDR3 is 14 amino acids long. V was clipped by 3 bases and J by 6 bases; unmatched bases: 6. The germline gives CDR1 SGHTA, CDR2 FQGNSA. CDR3 nucleotide sequence: TGTGCCAGCAGCTTCCGACAGGGGGGAGGCGAGCAGTACTTC. This translates into CASSFRQGGGEQYF. The full variable domain, with the rest looked up from reference TRBV7-2 and TRBJ2-7, is GAGVSQSPSNKVTEKGKDVELRCDPISGHTALYWYRQSLGQGLEFLIYFQGNSAPDKSGLPSDRFSAERTGGSVSTLTIQRTQQEDSAVYLCASSFRQGGGEQYFGPGTRLTVT.